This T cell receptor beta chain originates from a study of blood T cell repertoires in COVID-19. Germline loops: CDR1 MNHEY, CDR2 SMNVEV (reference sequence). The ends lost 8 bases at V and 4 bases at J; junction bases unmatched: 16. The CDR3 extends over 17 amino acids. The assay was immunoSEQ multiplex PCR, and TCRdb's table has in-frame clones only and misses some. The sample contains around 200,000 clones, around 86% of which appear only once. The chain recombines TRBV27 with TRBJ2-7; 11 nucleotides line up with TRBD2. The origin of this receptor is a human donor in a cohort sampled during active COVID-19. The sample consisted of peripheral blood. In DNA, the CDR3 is TGTGCCAGCTCCGGGGACAGCGGGACTAGCGGACCTTACGAGCAGTACTTC. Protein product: CASSGDSGTSGPYEQYF.